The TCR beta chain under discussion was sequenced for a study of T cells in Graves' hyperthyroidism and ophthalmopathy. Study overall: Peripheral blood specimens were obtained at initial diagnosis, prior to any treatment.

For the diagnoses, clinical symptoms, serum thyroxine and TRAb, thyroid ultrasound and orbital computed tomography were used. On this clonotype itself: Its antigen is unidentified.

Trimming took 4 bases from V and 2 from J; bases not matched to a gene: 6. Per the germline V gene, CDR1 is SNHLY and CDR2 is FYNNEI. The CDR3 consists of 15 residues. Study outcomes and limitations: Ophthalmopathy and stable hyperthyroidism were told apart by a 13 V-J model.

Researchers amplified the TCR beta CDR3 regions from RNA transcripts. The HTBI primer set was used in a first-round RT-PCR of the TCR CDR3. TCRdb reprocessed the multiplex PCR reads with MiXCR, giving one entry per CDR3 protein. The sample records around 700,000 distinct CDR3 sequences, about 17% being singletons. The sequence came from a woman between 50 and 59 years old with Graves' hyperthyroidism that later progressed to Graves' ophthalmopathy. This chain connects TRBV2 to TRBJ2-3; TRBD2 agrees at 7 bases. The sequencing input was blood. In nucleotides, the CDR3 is TGTGCCAGCAGTGCGAGCGGGGACGACACAGATACGCAGTATTTT. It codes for CASSASGDDTDTQYF.